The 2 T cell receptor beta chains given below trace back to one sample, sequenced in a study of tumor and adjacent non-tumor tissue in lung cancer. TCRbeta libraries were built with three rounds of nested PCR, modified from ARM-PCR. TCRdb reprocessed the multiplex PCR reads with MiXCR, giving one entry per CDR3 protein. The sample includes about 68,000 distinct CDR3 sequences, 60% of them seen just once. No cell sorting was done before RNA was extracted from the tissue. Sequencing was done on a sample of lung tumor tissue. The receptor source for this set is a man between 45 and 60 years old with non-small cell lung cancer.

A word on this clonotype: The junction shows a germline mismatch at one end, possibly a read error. In DNA form, the CDR3 reads TGCGCCAGCAGACAAGATACGACAGGGAACGATCAGCCCCAGCATTTT. Translating gives CASRQDTTGNDQPQHF. The chain joins TRBV4-1 to TRBJ1-5; 7 bases align to TRBD1. This CDR3 contains 16 residues. From germline, CDR1 is MGHRA and CDR2 YSYEKL.

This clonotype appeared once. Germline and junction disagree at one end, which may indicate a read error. The CDR3 DNA reads as TGTGCCGGCAGCCTACGACCAGCGGTAAACTACAGTGAGCAGTTCTTC. This gives the protein CAGSLRPAVNYSEQFF. The rearrangement uses TRBV11-3 and TRBJ2-1, with D perhaps matching TRBD2 (5 bases). Germline CDR1 is SGHNT and CDR2 is YENEEA. This CDR3 comprises 16 residues.